Shown below are 11 T cell receptor beta chains from a single sample sequenced in a study of blood T cell repertoires in COVID-19 (TCRdb year 2020). Receptors were amplified or captured by the immunoSEQ multiplex PCR assay. The immuneACCESS repertoire file appears here via TCRdb, limited to in-frame rearrangements. These files lack a portion of the clones; in checked studies, under half of the deficit traces to unresolved V genes, and the cause of the others is not known. The sample table holds 300,000 to 400,000 clones, of which about 90% were seen once. The biggest ten clones account for 2.3% of the sample. Sequenced input: peripheral blood. The receptor set was obtained from a woman aged 55-75 years with COVID-19, enrolled during active disease.

The chain joins TRBV6-6 to TRBJ2-5, with TRBD1 identical over 10 bases. Per the germline V gene, CDR1 is MNHNY and CDR2 is SVGAGI (reference sequence). This CDR3 contains 14 residues. Trimming at V came to 0 bases and at J to 5 bases, leaving 0 bases not matched to a gene. The CDR3 here is CASSYSDRGETQYF. CDR3 sequence (DNA): TGTGCCAGCAGTTACTCGGACAGGGGGGAGACCCAGTACTTC.

V and J are TRBV4-1 and TRBJ2-6; 8 bases agree with TRBD1. Per the germline V gene, CDR1 is MGHRA and CDR2 is YSYEKL. The CDR3 covers 18 residues. J lost 4 bases, V lost 0 bases, and 8 bases had no gene match. The CDR3 coding sequence is TGCGCCAGCAGCCAAGATGGGCAGGGGGCGGCGGGGGCCAACGTCCTGACTTTC. Its translation is CASSQDGQGAAGANVLTF.

V usage is TRBV6-5 and J usage is TRBJ1-4; the match to TRBD1 covers 9 bases. Trimming removed 5 bases from V and 10 bases from J; junction bases left unmatched: 11. CDR1 is MNHEY and CDR2 is SVGAGI in the germline V gene. The CDR3 is 15 residues long. CDR3 nucleotide sequence: TGTGCCAGCAGTCTCACAGGGGGCCAGGATGGAAAACTGTTTTTT. Amino acids: CASSLTGGQDGKLFF.

This chain connects TRBV27 to TRBJ1-1; 8 nucleotides line up with TRBD1. The germline gives CDR1 MNHEY, CDR2 SMNVEV (reference sequence). V dropped 9 bases and J dropped 8; count of bases not matched to a gene: 11. The CDR3 is made up of 13 amino acids. The DNA of the CDR3 is TGTGCCAGTAGCCCAGGGGGCCAGACCGAAGCTTTCTTT. Its translation: CASSPGGQTEAFF.

The chain employs TRBV6-5 and TRBJ2-2, with 7 bases matching TRBD1. V trimming: 4 bases; J trimming: 5 bases; junction bases outside the gene matches: 7. Germline CDR1 reads MNHEY; CDR2 reads SVGAGI. The CDR3 contains 15 residues. The CDR3 reads CASSFYRGPTGELFF. CDR3 DNA sequence: TGTGCCAGCAGTTTCTACAGGGGCCCAACCGGGGAGCTGTTTTTT.

The chain joins TRBV6-5 to TRBJ1-2, with TRBD1 as a possible D gene (6 bases). There are 13 residues in the CDR3. Germline V CDR1 and CDR2: MNHEY, SVGAGI. The V end was cut by 7 bases, the J end by 7 bases, with 16 bases between. The CDR3 sequence: CASTHRALGGYTF. The CDR3 region has the DNA TGTGCCAGCACTCACAGGGCTTTGGGTGGCTACACCTTC.

This chain uses TRBV6-5 with TRBJ2-1, with a possible D match to TRBD2 (5 bases). Trimming shortened V by 2 bases and J by 6 bases, and 8 bases separated the two germline ends. Looked up from germline, CDR1 is MNHEY and CDR2 is SVGAGI. The CDR3 sequence is 13 residues long. In DNA, the CDR3 is TGTGCCAGCAGTTACCTCGCGGGCAATGAGCAGTTCTTC. This encodes CASSYLAGNEQFF.

This rearrangement joins TRBV5-5 to TRBJ2-1, with 13 bases matching TRBD2. The CDR3 is 15 amino acids. The V and J ends lost 4 bases and 6 bases, in that order; junction bases with no gene match: 4. Germline CDR1 is SGHKS and CDR2 is YYEKEE (reference sequence). The CDR3 DNA reads TGTGCCAGCAGCCCACTAGCGGGGGGGCTCAATGAGCAGTTCTTC. Encoded protein: CASSPLAGGLNEQFF.

There are many counts of this clone. In nucleotides, the CDR3 is TGTGCCAGCAGCTTCGGGGGAGCCGATGAGCAGTTCTTC. This sequence encodes CASSFGGADEQFF. The chain couples TRBV5-4 to TRBJ2-1; a possible D gene is TRBD2 (6 bases). The CDR3 is 13 amino acids. Germline V gene data show CDR1 as SGHNT and CDR2 as YYREEE (reference sequence). Trimming cost V 2 bases and J 8 bases, with 11 bases left between them.

CDR3 sequence reads: CASSPSTRDEQYF. The DNA for the CDR3 is TGTGCCAGCAGTCCTTCTACTCGGGACGAGCAGTACTTC. This chain connects TRBV12-3 or TRBV12-4 to TRBJ2-7; D is undetermined. The CDR3 has 13 residues. The V gene lost 5 bases and the J gene lost 5 bases, with 13 bases spanning the gap.

The rearrangement uses TRBV5-1 and TRBJ2-7, with 9 bases aligning to TRBD2. Trimming removed 6 bases from V and 2 bases from J; junction bases left unmatched: 9. The CDR3 has 15 amino acids. Germline V gene sequence: CDR1 SGHRS, CDR2 YFSETQ. CDR3 DNA sequence: TGCGCCAGCACCCCTAGCGGGGTATACCCCTACGAGCAGTACTTC. This gives the protein CASTPSGVYPYEQYF.